These T cell receptor beta chains were read from a single sample in a study of T cell responses to AZD1222 COVID-19 vaccine. Profiling relied on immunoSEQ multiplex PCR, and the TCRdb table lists in-frame clones only, not all of them. The sample lists fewer than 200,000 clones, around 92% occurring once. The source was peripheral blood, collected on day 0 of AZD1222 vaccination. These TCRs come from an adult in good health. Both conserved end residues are part of each CDR3. The order of the fields is J gene, V gene, CDR3 protein.

TRBJ1-5,TRBV6-1,CASSEAYGGIHQPQHF
TRBJ1-2,TRBV4-1,CASSQGGRGHSYGYTF
TRBJ2-2,TRBV18,CASSLNGIPNTGELFF
TRBJ2-2,TRBV7-9,CASSGQWGNTGELFF
TRBJ2-5,TRBV10-2,CASSGDGQGLAGGSQETQYF
TRBJ2-7,TRBV20-1,CSASSLAGKREQYF
TRBJ2-3,TRBV4-3,CASSLSRGRTDTQYF
TRBJ1-2,TRBV7-9,CASSPFGVVRANYGYTF
TRBJ2-3,TRBV24-1,CATSEDSSTDTQYF
TRBJ1-6,TRBV6-6,CASRGGSNSPLHF
TRBJ2-1,TRBV5-6,CASRTEGGGEFF
TRBJ1-1,TRBV11-2,CASRPIRTLMNTEAFF
TRBJ2-7,TRBV7-9,CASSLPASGPYEQYF
TRBJ2-1,TRBV5-1,CASSSPGQGHNEQFF
TRBJ2-5,TRBV18,CASSPYRAETQYF
TRBJ2-1,TRBV11-3,CASSRTEESYNEQFF
TRBJ1-1,TRBV6-5,CASGHGGGRNTEAFF
TRBJ1-5,TRBV4-1,CASSQEKGQPQHF
TRBJ1-1,TRBV28,CASSLRQGANTEAFF
TRBJ2-5,TRBV21-1,CASTREAHVKETQYF
TRBJ2-7,TRBV9,CASSTSDSSYEQYF
TRBJ2-7,TRBV5-1,CASSLEGRASYEQYF
TRBJ1-3,TRBV18,CASSLNAVSSGNTIYF
TRBJ2-1,TRBV6-2/TRBV6-3,CASSYSSHNEQFF
TRBJ1-1,TRBV7-2,CASSSTGFEAFF
TRBJ1-3,TRBV7-8,CASSLARGGKGNTIYF
TRBJ1-1,TRBV11-2,CASSSRMLRAQGKNTEAFF
TRBJ2-7,TRBV6-5,CASSGLADNYEQYF
TRBJ2-6,TRBV28,CASSSGTGIISGANVLTF
TRBJ1-1,TRBV6-2/TRBV6-3,CASSMTVRTEAFF
TRBJ1-3,TRBV30,CAWSLTQGVTGNTIYF
TRBJ1-6,TRBV6-2/TRBV6-3,CASSLEGGLAPLHF
TRBJ2-3,TRBV14,CASSQDQWTSGGADTQYF
TRBJ1-1,TRBV19,CASSIGWGGLAFF
TRBJ1-2,TRBV30,CAWSGRGAHYGYTF
TRBJ1-1,TRBV4-1,CASTNLETGSTEAFF
TRBJ2-7,TRBV3-1/TRBV3-2,CASSPSSGGHSPYEQYF
TRBJ1-4,TRBV12-3/TRBV12-4,CASSLRGGEKLFF
TRBJ1-1,TRBV7-9,CASSPREGSTEAFF
TRBJ2-1,TRBV12-2,CASRLASSYNEQFF
TRBJ1-5,TRBV6-5,CASIGGGGVGQPQHF
TRBJ1-1,TRBV10-2,CASSEMGTEAFF
TRBJ2-7,TRBV5-4,CASSLFVGQGYEQYF
TRBJ2-2,TRBV9,CASSAINTGELFF
TRBJ1-4,TRBV7-9,CASSSYRAVNEKLFF
TRBJ1-5,TRBV30,CAWSVQGRSNQPQHF
TRBJ2-7,TRBV28,CASSSPSGPYEQYF
TRBJ1-2,TRBV7-9,CASSRQTEGGYTF
TRBJ1-1,TRBV7-6,CASSLSENTEAFF
TRBJ1-1,TRBV5-1,CASSSGQGVTEAFF
TRBJ1-6,TRBV4-1,CASSQSGQNNSPLHF